This T cell receptor (beta chain) was identified in a study of T cell responses to AZD1222 COVID-19 vaccine. As for this clone: Its antigen is unidentified.

Libraries were prepared by immunoSEQ multiplex PCR; TCRdb keeps only in-frame clonotypes and omits some of them. The sample lists around 110,000 clones, roughly 88% seen once, with 3% to 4% in the top ten. Study-wide results and caveats: Baseline antibody screening turned up just six or seven seropositive AZD1222 recipients. Among the donors, most were white British and more were female, and clonal diversity was possibly underestimated.

The sequence came from an adult in good health. Here the sequenced sample was peripheral blood, taken on day 0 of MenACWY control vaccination.

The DNA for the CDR3 is TGTGCCAGCAGCGTAGCTGGGGGACTAGACCACACAGATACGCAGTATTTT. It specifies CASSVAGGLDHTDTQYF. The chain is built from TRBV9 and TRBJ2-3, with 8 bases aligning to TRBD2. The CDR3 sequence is 17 residues long. Germline V gives CDR1 SGDLS, CDR2 YYNGEE. V trimming: 0 bases; J trimming: 2 bases; junction bases outside the gene matches: 8.